This passage covers 21 T cell receptor beta chains from one sample sequenced in a study of blood T cell repertoires in COVID-19. Profiling relied on immunoSEQ multiplex PCR, and the TCRdb table lists in-frame clones only, not all of them. The sample includes 230,000 or so clones, around 86% of them seen just once. The sequenced sample consisted of PBMCs or T cells enriched from blood (not recorded which). The source of these receptors is a woman aged 35 to 49 with acute COVID-19.

CDR3 sequence (DNA): TGTGCCAGCAGCGCCACAGGGGATAGTCAATCAGATACGCAGTATTTT. Translated, it gives CASSATGDSQSDTQYF. The chain employs TRBV9 and TRBJ2-3; 7 bases align to TRBD1. The CDR3 covers 16 residues. The V gene end was trimmed by 3 bases and the J gene end by 4 bases; junction bases not matched to a gene: 11. Germline V gene data show CDR1 as SGDLS and CDR2 as YYNGEE.

The chain links TRBV24-1 to TRBJ1-1; D uncertain. Germline loops: CDR1 KGHDR, CDR2 SFDVKD. The CDR3 has 13 residues. V was cut by 9 bases and J by 1 base, with 11 bases left in between. The CDR3 loop is CATRRRWNTEAFF. The CDR3 DNA follows: TGTGCCACCCGGAGGAGATGGAACACTGAAGCTTTCTTT.

This clone was detected only once. The genes are TRBV7-2 and TRBJ1-1; a weak D match, TRBD1 (6 bases). Germline lookup yields CDR1 SGHTA and CDR2 FQGNSA. V was clipped by 2 bases and J by 0 bases, with 13 bases between them. This CDR3 contains 16 residues. DNA for the CDR3: TGTGCCAGCAGCTTAAGGACAGAGAATTTGAACACTGAAGCTTTCTTT. It translates to CASSLRTENLNTEAFF.

The chain recombines TRBV27 with TRBJ1-2; TRBD1 agrees at 8 bases. Germline-derived CDR1 and CDR2 are MNHEY and SMNVEV (reference sequence). V shed 6 bases, J shed 8 bases, and the junction held 8 bases outside the gene matches. CDR3 size: 13 residues. This CDR3 reads CASRYRGEWGYTF. The CDR3 DNA reads TGTGCCAGCAGATACAGGGGGGAATGGGGCTACACCTTC.

The J gene is TRBJ2-7, the V gene TRBV6-5; 9 bases agree with TRBD1. The V segment lost 5 bases and the J segment 7 bases; nucleotides outside the gene matches: 9. The CDR3 length is 14 residues. Germline V gene sequence: CDR1 MNHEY, CDR2 SVGAGI. The CDR3 here is CASSPQDRGIEQYF. The CDR3 DNA reads as TGTGCCAGCAGTCCACAGGACAGGGGCATAGAGCAGTACTTC.

V and J are TRBV9 and TRBJ1-2; the D is unclear. Trimming took off 2 bases at V and 4 bases at J, with 6 bases between the two ends. Germline V gene lookup returns CDR1 SGDLS and CDR2 YYNGEE. The CDR3 totals 12 residues. This CDR3 is CASSVDSYGYTF. The CDR3 DNA reads TGTGCCAGCAGCGTCGACTCCTATGGCTACACCTTC.

This chain connects TRBV5-1 to TRBJ1-4; 8 bases match TRBD1. The CDR3 extends over 16 amino acids. Trimming at V came to 5 bases and at J to 8 bases, leaving 14 bases not matched to a gene. CDR1 and CDR2 from the germline V gene are SGHRS and YFSETQ. DNA for the CDR3: TGCGCCAGCAGGGAGACAGGGGTAACCCTTAGGGAAAAACTGTTTTTT. It translates to CASRETGVTLREKLFF.

This sequence joins TRBV7-9 and TRBJ1-1; D remains ambiguous. V was pared by 5 bases and J by 2 bases, with 12 bases between. The germline V gene has CDR1 SEHNR and CDR2 FQNEAQ (reference sequence). CDR3 length: 14 residues. The CDR3 is CASSRTEGNTEAFF. The DNA for the CDR3 is TGTGCCAGCAGCCGAACTGAGGGAAACACTGAAGCTTTCTTT. The full variable domain, with the rest looked up from reference TRBV7-9 and TRBJ1-1, is DTGVSQNPRHKITKRGQNVTFRCDPISEHNRLYWYRQTLGQGPEFLTYFQNEAQLEKSRLLSDRFSAERPKGSFSTLEIQRTEQGDSAMYLCASSRTEGNTEAFFGQGTRLTVV.

The rearrangement joins TRBV5-8 to TRBJ2-5; 8 nucleotides line up with TRBD1. Germline CDR1 SGHTS, CDR2 YDEGEE. J was trimmed by 5 bases and V by 4 bases; bases with no gene match: 10. The CDR3 runs 15 residues. DNA for the CDR3: TGTGCCAGCAGCCCACGGGCAGGGGGCAGCGAGACCCAGTACTTC. Translating it yields CASSPRAGGSETQYF.

The gene calls are TRBV4-1 and TRBJ2-3, with D uncertain. Germline CDR1 MGHRA, CDR2 YSYEKL. The CDR3 totals 12 residues. V gave up 0 bases and J gave up 5 bases, with 3 bases separating them. CDR3 amino acids: CASSQDQDTQYF. CDR3 DNA: TGCGCCAGCAGCCAAGATCAAGATACGCAGTATTTT.

This clone has just one count. The chain employs TRBV19 and TRBJ1-1, with D maybe TRBD1 (5 bases). The CDR3 spans 18 residues. Germline assignment: CDR1 LNHDA and CDR2 SQIVND (reference sequence). The V end was cut by 3 bases, the J end by 1 base, with 21 bases between. The CDR3 sequence is CASSIMMGTGTQNTEAFF. In DNA, the CDR3 is TGTGCCAGTAGTATCATGATGGGGACCGGGACTCAGAACACTGAAGCTTTCTTT.

Only a few counts were recorded for this clone. This sequence joins TRBV19 and TRBJ1-2, with 7 bases matching TRBD1. This CDR3 is built from 15 residues. Trimming cost V 5 bases and J 1 base; bases outside gene matches: 7. CDR1 and CDR2 from the germline V gene are LNHDA and SQIVND (reference sequence). The chain's CDR3 is CASSGGQHLNYGYTF. CDR3 in DNA: TGTGCCAGTAGTGGGGGACAGCACCTTAACTATGGCTACACCTTC.

The chain uses TRBV3-1 (or the pseudogene TRBV3-2) and TRBJ1-5; D is unclear. Trimming took off 3 bases at V and 0 bases at J, with 6 bases between the two ends. The V gene's germline CDR1 is LGHDT and CDR2 YNNKEL (reference sequence). The CDR3 runs to 14 residues. CDR3 DNA: TGTGCCAGCAGCCACGGGAATAGCAATCAGCCCCAGCATTTT. This encodes CASSHGNSNQPQHF.

The V call is TRBV6-2 or TRBV6-3, the J call TRBJ2-7; the match to TRBD1 covers 8 bases. The trim removed 6 bases at V and 3 bases at J, leaving 7 bases unmatched. The CDR3 is made up of 14 amino acids. The germline V gene encodes CDR1 MNHEY and CDR2 SVGEGT. CDR3 region: CASSPTGDFYEQYF. Here the CDR3 DNA reads TGTGCCAGCAGCCCGACAGGGGATTTCTACGAGCAGTACTTC.

The CDR3 DNA sequence: TGTGCCAGCAGCGTAAACCAGGGTAATTCACCCCTCCACTTT. This sequence encodes CASSVNQGNSPLHF. This chain links TRBV9 with TRBJ1-6; maybe TRBD1 (5 bases). This CDR3 has 14 residues. CDR1 and CDR2 from the germline V gene are SGDLS and YYNGEE. V was shortened by 1 base and J by 6 bases, with 8 bases between the two germline ends. Complete variable domain (other parts from reference TRBV9 and TRBJ1-6): DSGVTQTPKHLITATGQRVTLRCSPRSGDLSVYWYQQSLDQGLQFLIQYYNGEERAKGNILERFSAQQFPDLHSELNLSSLELGDSALYFCASSVNQGNSPLHFGNGTRLTVT.

The rearrangement joins TRBV3-1 (or the pseudogene TRBV3-2) to TRBJ1-5, with 8 positions matching TRBD1. J was trimmed by 0 bases and V by 9 bases; bases with no gene match: 10. The CDR3 totals 16 residues. The germline V gene encodes CDR1 LGHDT and CDR2 YNNKEL (reference sequence). The CDR3 nucleotides read TGTGCCAGTGGACAGGGTGGGTCGTATAGCAATCAGCCCCAGCATTTT. This codes for CASGQGGSYSNQPQHF.

This clone was seen only once. The V call is TRBV29-1, the J call TRBJ1-1, with a possible D match to TRBD1 (5 bases). The CDR3 is 15 amino acids. Germline CDR1 SQVTM, CDR2 ANQGSEA. Trimming removed 3 bases from V and 0 bases from J, with 14 bases in between. The CDR3 here is CSVDQSLTVNTEAFF. The CDR3 nucleotides read TGCAGCGTTGACCAGTCGCTGACAGTGAACACTGAAGCTTTCTTT.

As DNA, the CDR3 is TGTGCCAGCAGCTTAGGGTCCCTAAGCACAGATACGCAGTATTTT. Translated: CASSLGSLSTDTQYF. The chain employs TRBV7-9 and TRBJ2-3; D ambiguous. This CDR3 has 15 amino acids. V was pared by 1 base and J by 0 bases, with 8 bases between. The germline V gene encodes CDR1 SEHNR and CDR2 FQNEAQ (reference sequence).

This chain uses TRBV4-3 with TRBJ1-4; D unresolved. The CDR3 covers 16 residues. Per germline, CDR1 LGHNA and CDR2 YSLEER. V dropped 1 base and J dropped 4 bases, with 13 bases sitting between them. The CDR3 protein is CASSQAPGKVNEKLFF. CDR3 DNA: TGCGCCAGCAGCCAAGCCCCCGGGAAGGTTAATGAAAAACTGTTTTTT.

The rearrangement links TRBV6-5 to TRBJ1-4, with D possibly being TRBD1 (6 bases). The V gene's germline CDR1 is MNHEY and CDR2 SVGAGI. Trimming pared 5 bases from V and 3 bases from J, leaving 13 bases between. The CDR3 covers 15 residues. For the CDR3, the DNA is TGTGCCAGCAGTCCGCGGGCAGGGGCTAATGAAAAACTGTTTTTT. Translated, it gives CASSPRAGANEKLFF.

The rearrangement links TRBV11-2 to TRBJ1-2; D is unresolved. V lost 2 bases and J 0 bases, leaving 4 bases between the germline ends. There are 13 residues in the CDR3. Looked up from germline, CDR1 is SGHAT and CDR2 is FQNNGV. Written as DNA, the CDR3 is TGTGCCAGCAGCTTAAACTCTAACTATGGCTACACCTTC. It encodes CASSLNSNYGYTF.